The 20 T cell receptor beta chains below all came from one sample that was sequenced in a study of CD8 T cells in ankylosing spondylitis (dated by TCRdb to the late 2010s). Libraries were made using 5' RACE. The sample was run on an Illumina HiSeq 2500. TCRdb redid the processing of the public reads, applying fastp at Q25 and MiXCR, and retained in-frame beta chains. Every CDR3 protein is listed once, alongside the most common genes and DNA of its rows. The sample table contains some 240,000 distinct CDR3 sequences; only one count was recorded for over 15% of them. The ten largest make up about a third of the sample. Material for sequencing was blood, either unsorted or a sorted T cell fraction (not recorded which). The receptor set was obtained from a male donor with ankylosing spondylitis or in good health (not recorded which).

This clonotype was detected ten times or more. J is TRBJ2-1 and V is TRBV27, with a weak D call TRBD1 (6 bases). The germline gives CDR1 MNHEY, CDR2 SMNVEV (reference sequence). The ends were cut back, 5 bases at V and 5 bases at J, with 10 bases in the middle. The CDR3 length is 13 residues. The CDR3 DNA sequence: TGTGCCAGCAGTCTGACAGGCGACAATGAGCAGTTCTTC. As protein: CASSLTGDNEQFF.

This chain uses TRBV7-2 with TRBJ1-6; weak D call: TRBD1 (6 bases). There are 14 residues in the CDR3. Per the germline V gene, CDR1 is SGHTA and CDR2 is FQGNSA. Trimming stripped 5 bases from V and 8 bases from J, with 13 bases between. The CDR3 loop reads CASSPLGADSPLHF. CDR3 sequence (DNA): TGTGCCAGCAGCCCTCTGGGGGCAGATTCACCCCTCCACTTT.

The table lists this clonotype with many counts. The gene calls are TRBV7-9 and TRBJ2-7, with D perhaps TRBD2 (6 bases). Trimming cost V 4 bases and J 5 bases, with 18 bases left between them. The germline V gene has CDR1 SEHNR and CDR2 FQNEAQ (reference sequence). CDR3 size: 15 residues. The CDR3: CASSSPALALDEQYF. The DNA of the CDR3 is TGTGCCAGCAGCTCACCCGCACTAGCCCTTGACGAGCAGTACTTC.

The chain couples TRBV28 to TRBJ2-1, with 7 positions matching TRBD2. Germline CDR1 MDHEN, CDR2 SYDVKM. The V gene end was trimmed by 6 bases and the J gene end by 0 bases; junction bases not matched to a gene: 5. This CDR3 has 15 amino acids. The CDR3 protein is CASSYTSDSYNEQFF. In nucleotides, the CDR3 is TGTGCCAGCAGCTATACTAGCGACTCCTACAATGAGCAGTTCTTC.

This clonotype was observed a few times. J is TRBJ2-1 and V is TRBV6-1; 7 bases are shared with TRBD2. In germline, CDR1 is MNHNS, CDR2 SASEGT. The CDR3 length is 15 residues. V lost 2 bases and J lost 6; bases outside the gene matches: 7. The CDR3 nucleotides read TGTGCCAGCAGTGAATGGACTAGAGGAGGCAATGAGCAGTTCTTC. It translates to CASSEWTRGGNEQFF.

The chain uses TRBV5-6 and TRBJ2-7; D is unclear. The CDR3 covers 15 residues. Germline loops: CDR1 SGHDT, CDR2 YYEEEE. V lost 4 bases and J lost 0, with 14 bases in between. CDR3 in amino acids: CASSPRVPYSYEQYF. The CDR3 nucleotides read TGTGCCAGCAGCCCTAGGGTCCCTTACTCCTACGAGCAGTACTTC.

V usage is TRBV9 and J usage is TRBJ1-2, with 7 bases aligning to TRBD1. Losses at the gene ends were 3 bases for V and 5 bases for J; bases not matched to a gene: 10. This CDR3 is 15 amino acids long. Per the germline V gene, CDR1 is SGDLS and CDR2 is YYNGEE. CDR3 region: CASSAAQGLQYGYTF. In nucleotides, the CDR3 is TGTGCCAGCAGCGCAGCACAGGGGTTACAGTATGGCTACACCTTC.

This clonotype has a handful of counts. V and J are TRBV24-1 and TRBJ1-1, with a weak D call TRBD1 (6 bases). The V and J ends lost 5 bases and 5 bases respectively, with 11 bases between them. The germline V gene encodes CDR1 KGHDR and CDR2 SFDVKD. The CDR3 is made up of 13 amino acids. The CDR3 DNA reads TGTGCCACCAGTGGTACAGGGAAGACTGAAGCTTTCTTT. The encoded protein is CATSGTGKTEAFF.

This clonotype turned up a few times. The V call is TRBV5-1, the J call TRBJ2-2; no definite D call. CDR3 length equals 14 residues. Germline loops: CDR1 SGHRS, CDR2 YFSETQ. Trimming left V 2 bases short and J 3 bases short, with 8 bases between. For the CDR3, the DNA is TGCGCCAGCAGCTTACAGCGAGACACCGGGGAGCTGTTTTTT. This encodes CASSLQRDTGELFF.

This clonotype was counted only a few times. The rearrangement links TRBV4-3 to TRBJ2-5; D might be TRBD1 (5 bases). The CDR3 has 17 amino acids. Trimming removed 1 base at V and 3 bases at J, with 18 bases between. Germline loops: CDR1 LGHNA, CDR2 YSLEER. CDR3 residues: CASSQVWGAKVEETQYF. CDR3 coding DNA: TGCGCCAGCAGCCAAGTCTGGGGCGCGAAAGTTGAAGAGACCCAGTACTTC.

This clonotype was counted a few times. CDR3 in amino acids: CASSATGNEAFF. The CDR3 DNA follows: TGCGCCAGCAGCGCGACAGGGAATGAAGCTTTCTTT. The V call is TRBV4-1, the J call TRBJ1-1; 7 bases map to TRBD1. There are 12 residues in the CDR3. V was pared by 5 bases and J by 7 bases, with 4 bases of the junction left unmatched. Germline values: CDR1 MGHRA, CDR2 YSYEKL.

This clonotype was recorded a few times. The chain links TRBV29-1 to TRBJ2-7, with D perhaps given as TRBD1 or TRBD2 (5 bases each). The CDR3 is made up of 13 amino acids. Germline V gives CDR1 SQVTM, CDR2 ANQGSEA. With 1 base removed from V and 4 bases from J, the gap between germline ends came to 11 bases. The CDR3 protein is CSVEVREGYEQYF. The CDR3 DNA reads as TGCAGCGTTGAAGTGCGTGAGGGGTACGAGCAGTACTTC.

This chain links TRBV7-6 with TRBJ1-6; TRBD1 is a possible D gene (6 bases). V lost 8 bases and J lost 8, with 13 bases in between. CDR3 length: 13 residues. CDR1 and CDR2 from the germline V gene are SGHVS and FNYEAQ. The CDR3 here is CASGRDKYSPLHF. The CDR3 DNA follows: TGTGCCAGCGGCCGGGACAAGTATTCACCCCTCCACTTT.

The chain uses TRBV7-9 and TRBJ2-1; no firm D call. The CDR3 sequence is 15 residues long. Germline CDR1 and CDR2: SEHNR and FQNEAQ (reference sequence). Trimming stripped 1 base from V and 7 bases from J, with 14 bases between. The DNA of the CDR3 is TGTGCCAGCAGCTTAGGGCAACACCCTGGGAATGAGCAGTTCTTC. As protein: CASSLGQHPGNEQFF. Combining the CDR3 with reference TRBV7-9 and TRBJ2-1 gives the whole variable domain DTGVSQNPRHKITKRGQNVTFRCDPISEHNRLYWYRQTLGQGPEFLTYFQNEAQLEKSRLLSDRFSAERPKGSFSTLEIQRTEQGDSAMYLCASSLGQHPGNEQFFGPGTRLTVL.

This clonotype was seen at least ten times. The chain couples TRBV4-2 to TRBJ1-1; D is uncertain. V lost 5 bases to trimming and J lost 5 bases, with 15 bases between them. Germline V gene data show CDR1 as LGHNA and CDR2 as YNFKEQ. This CDR3 is 14 amino acids long. For the CDR3, the DNA is TGTGCCAGCAGCTCACGGACCGGCTATACTGAAGCTTTCTTT. This gives the protein CASSSRTGYTEAFF.

This sequence joins TRBV28 and TRBJ2-7, with 7 bases matching TRBD2. V was pared by 3 bases and J by 3 bases, with 8 bases of the junction left unmatched. The CDR3 has 15 amino acids. In germline, CDR1 is MDHEN, CDR2 SYDVKM. CDR3 nucleotides: TGTGCCAGCAGTTTGGTCCGCGGGAGTATCTACGAGCAGTACTTC. It specifies CASSLVRGSIYEQYF.

The rearrangement uses TRBV7-3 and TRBJ2-1; D is tentatively TRBD1 or TRBD2 (5 bases each). Trimming shortened V by 5 bases and J by 6 bases, and 17 bases separated the two germline ends. Germline-derived CDR1 and CDR2 are SGHTA and FQGTGA. The CDR3 spans 15 residues. DNA for the CDR3: TGTGCCAGCAGCCTGACTGGCCTGAGGGGCAATGAGCAGTTCTTC. Protein: CASSLTGLRGNEQFF.

At least ten counts were recorded for this clonotype. The V gene is TRBV9, the J gene TRBJ1-4; D is unclear. This CDR3 is built from 16 residues. The germline V and J ends were trimmed by 3 bases and 8 bases, with 20 bases remaining between them. Germline assignment: CDR1 SGDLS and CDR2 YYNGEE. The CDR3 protein is CASSAGPGSAIEKLFF. The CDR3 bases are TGTGCCAGCAGCGCCGGACCGGGATCGGCTATAGAAAAACTGTTTTTT.

The chain combines TRBV6-5 with TRBJ2-7, with 7 bases fitting TRBD2. V gave up 6 bases and J gave up 5 bases; unmatched junction bases: 19. CDR1 is MNHEY and CDR2 is SVGAGI in the germline V gene. The CDR3 runs to 17 residues. This CDR3 reads CASSFSLRGAGQHEQYF. The CDR3 DNA is TGTGCCAGCAGCTTCTCCCTCCGTGGAGCGGGGCAACACGAGCAGTACTTC.

The chain joins TRBV4-3 to TRBJ2-1, with 7 bases lining up with TRBD2. Trimming at V came to 0 bases and at J to 7 bases, leaving 9 bases not matched to a gene. The CDR3 contains 16 residues. Germline CDR1 LGHNA, CDR2 YSLEER. The CDR3 DNA is TGCGCCAGCAGCCAAGAGTCCGCGGGAGTCACGAATGAGCAGTTCTTC. This codes for CASSQESAGVTNEQFF.